Each of the 9 T cell receptor beta chains below was sequenced from the same sample in a study of CD8+ T cells in alopecia areata. Specified treatment: oral pan-JAK inhibitor, 5-10 mg twice daily. RNA was extracted and reverse transcribed into cDNA as the sequencing template. Using immunoSEQ multiplex PCR, the repertoire was profiled, and TCRdb retains in-frame clones only, with some absent. The data hold about 140,000 clones, with approximately 86% observed a single time. The source was CD8+ T cells sorted from blood, collected at week 4, from a patient treated with tofacitinib. Receptors originate from a human donor with alopecia areata.

The chain uses TRBV5-1 and TRBJ2-7; 9 positions match TRBD1. Germline loops: CDR1 SGHRS, CDR2 YFSETQ. Trimming removed 3 bases from V and 3 bases from J; junction bases left unmatched: 4. This CDR3 contains 14 residues. The CDR3 DNA reads TGCGCCAGCAGCTCCGGGACAGGGCTCTACGAGCAGTACTTC. Its protein product is CASSSGTGLYEQYF. The whole variable domain, remainder taken from reference TRBV5-1 and TRBJ2-7, is KAGVTQTPRYLIKTRGQQVTLSCSPISGHRSVSWYQQTPGQGLQFLFEYFSETQRNKGNFPGRFSGRQFSNSRSEMNVSTLELGDSALYLCASSSGTGLYEQYFGPGTRLTVT.

This clone was seen a few times. The V call is TRBV4-1, the J call TRBJ2-2; tentatively, D is TRBD2 (6 bases). This CDR3 has 17 amino acids. Germline V lookup: CDR1 MGHRA, CDR2 YSYEKL. V lost 1 base and J lost 0, with 12 bases in between. The CDR3 DNA is TGCGCCAGCAGCCAAGGTCGGGGACTCACGAACACCGGGGAGCTGTTTTTT. As protein: CASSQGRGLTNTGELFF.

This clone has only one observation. J is TRBJ2-7 and V is TRBV13; 10 bases line up with TRBD2. Unmatched junction bases numbered 10, after V lost 0 bases and J lost 2 bases. This CDR3 region has 18 residues. Germline V CDR1 and CDR2: PRHDT, FYEKMQ (reference sequence). This CDR3 is CASSLGASGGLRAYEQYF. Here the CDR3 DNA reads TGTGCCAGCAGCTTAGGGGCTAGCGGGGGACTGCGGGCCTACGAGCAGTACTTC.

J is TRBJ2-7 and V is TRBV4-2; 11 bases agree with TRBD1. Trimming removed 0 bases from V and 7 bases from J; junction bases left unmatched: 14. CDR3 length: 18 residues. The germline V gene has CDR1 LGHNA and CDR2 YNFKEQ. CDR3 amino acids: CASSQDPPRTGGYAEQYF. Written as DNA, the CDR3 is TGTGCCAGCAGCCAAGATCCCCCTCGGACAGGGGGCTATGCGGAGCAGTACTTC.

This clone was seen a single time. Other DNA sequences in this sample translate to the same CDR3. The chain carries TRBV4-1 and TRBJ2-7, with 7 positions matching TRBD1. Losses at the gene ends were 0 bases for V and 4 bases for J; bases not matched to a gene: 0. This CDR3 has 13 residues. CDR1 and CDR2 from the germline V gene are MGHRA and YSYEKL. DNA of the CDR3: TGCGCCAGCAGCCAAGACAGGGGGTACGAGCAGTACTTC. Translated: CASSQDRGYEQYF.

This chain uses TRBV5-6 with TRBJ2-7; no clear D. The ends were cut back, 4 bases at V and 2 bases at J, with 13 bases in the middle. The CDR3 runs to 14 residues. Per germline, CDR1 SGHDT and CDR2 YYEEEE. DNA for the CDR3: TGTGCCAGCAGCGGCGGCGGAAGCACCTACGAGCAGTACTTC. Protein product: CASSGGGSTYEQYF.

The chain combines TRBV6-5 with TRBJ1-4; 7 bases align to TRBD1. This CDR3 comprises 15 residues. With 5 bases clipped from V and 8 bases from J, the junction kept 11 bases outside the gene matches. CDR1 and CDR2 from the germline V gene are MNHEY and SVGAGI. The CDR3 nucleotides are TGTGCCAGCAGTCCCTTTAGGGGGCTCAGGGAAAAACTGTTTTTT. Translated: CASSPFRGLREKLFF.

The chain joins TRBV23-1 to TRBJ2-4; 7 bases are a match to TRBD2. TRBV23-1 is labeled an ORF, and its function is uncertain. J was trimmed by 8 bases and V by 4 bases; bases with no gene match: 14. The CDR3 length is 16 residues. The CDR3 nucleotides read TGCGCCAGCAGTCCCGGCAGGGAGGGCAGCCCGGACATTCAGTACTTC. Translation gives CASSPGREGSPDIQYF.

The chain uses TRBV10-3 and TRBJ2-7; D perhaps matches TRBD2 (5 bases). Germline assignment: CDR1 ENHRY and CDR2 SYGVKD. The CDR3 contains 13 residues. V shed 0 bases and J shed 9 bases, with 12 bases lying between them. This chain's CDR3 is CAISESLASSQYF. CDR3 sequence (DNA): TGTGCCATCAGTGAGTCTCTAGCATCGTCGCAGTACTTC.